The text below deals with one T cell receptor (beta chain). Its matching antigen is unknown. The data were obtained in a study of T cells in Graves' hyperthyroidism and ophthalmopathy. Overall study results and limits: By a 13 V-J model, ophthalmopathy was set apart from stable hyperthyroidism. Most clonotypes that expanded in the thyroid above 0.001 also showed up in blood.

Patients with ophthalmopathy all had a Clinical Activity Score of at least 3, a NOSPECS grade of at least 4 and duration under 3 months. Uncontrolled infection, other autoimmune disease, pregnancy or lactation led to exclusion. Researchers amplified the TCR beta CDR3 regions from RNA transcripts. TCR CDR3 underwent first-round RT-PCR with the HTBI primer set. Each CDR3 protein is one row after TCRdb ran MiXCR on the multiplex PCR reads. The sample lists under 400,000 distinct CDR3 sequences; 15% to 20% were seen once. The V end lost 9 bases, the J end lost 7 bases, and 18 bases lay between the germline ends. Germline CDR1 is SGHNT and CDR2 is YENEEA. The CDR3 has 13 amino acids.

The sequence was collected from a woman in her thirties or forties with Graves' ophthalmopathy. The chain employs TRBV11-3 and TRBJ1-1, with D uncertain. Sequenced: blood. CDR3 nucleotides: TGTGCCAGGAAGGACTTCAGGTCCGGTGAAGCTTTCTTT. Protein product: CARKDFRSGEAFF. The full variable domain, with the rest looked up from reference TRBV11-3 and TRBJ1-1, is EAGVVQSPRYKIIEKKQPVAFWCNPISGHNTLYWYLQNLGQGPELLIRYENEEAVDDSQLPKDRFSAERLKGVDSTLKIQPAELGDSAVYLCARKDFRSGEAFFGQGTRLTVV.